This T cell receptor beta chain appears in the sequencing data of a study of shared clonotypes between healthy human individuals. Clones were read by immunoSEQ multiplex PCR, and TCRdb kept only the in-frame ones, dropping some. The sample has hundreds of thousands of clones, 97% seen once; the top ten hold approximately 0.057%. Germline V gene lookup returns CDR1 SGHAT and CDR2 FQNNGV. The V segment lost 2 bases and the J segment 4 bases; nucleotides outside the gene matches: 4. The CDR3 extends over 14 amino acids. This TCR was recovered from a woman in her 30s in good health. The sample was naive CD4+ T cells sorted from blood. Subset noted: CD45RA+ positively selected. This chain uses TRBV11-2 with TRBJ1-2; 7 bases align to TRBD1. The CDR3 loop is CASSLPGQPYGYTF. Written as DNA, the CDR3 is TGTGCCAGCAGCTTACCGGGACAGCCCTATGGCTACACCTTC.